The 26 T cell receptor beta chains given below trace back to one sample, sequenced in a study of cytomegalovirus exposure and HLA in healthy donors (dated by TCRdb to between 2016 and 2019). Libraries were prepared through the immunoSEQ multiplex PCR assay. The immuneACCESS repertoire file appears here via TCRdb, limited to in-frame rearrangements. These files lack a portion of the clones; in checked studies, under half of the deficit traces to unresolved V genes, and the cause of the others is not known. This sample is represented by nearly 200,000 clones; 70% to 85% of them were singletons. The ten largest clonotypes hold around an eighth of the sample. The sequencing input was PBMCs. The receptors shown here come from a woman between 25 and 40 years old in good health and CMV-seropositive.

This clone was detected only a few times. The chain links TRBV6-6 to TRBJ2-7; 9 bases align to TRBD1. The germline CDR1 and CDR2 sequences are MNHNY and SVGAGI (reference sequence). V trimming: 8 bases; J trimming: 4 bases; junction bases outside the gene matches: 9. The CDR3 contains 14 residues. The DNA of the CDR3 is TGTGCCAGCCTACACGGGACAGGGAATTACGAGCAGTACTTC. This translates into CASLHGTGNYEQYF.

CDR3 sequence (DNA): TGTGCCAGCAGCCCGAGCGGGCGCTCCTACGAGCAGTACTTC. This translates into CASSPSGRSYEQYF. This chain connects TRBV5-6 to TRBJ2-7, with TRBD2 as a possible D gene (6 bases). This CDR3 spans 14 amino acids. V was trimmed by 4 bases and J by 0 bases, leaving 11 bases between them. Looked up from germline, CDR1 is SGHDT and CDR2 is YYEEEE.

The V and J genes are TRBV2 and TRBJ1-5, with 8 bases identical to TRBD1. CDR1 and CDR2 from the germline V gene are SNHLY and FYNNEI. The CDR3 sequence is 15 residues long. Trimming at V came to 8 bases and at J to 4 bases, leaving 10 bases not matched to a gene. This CDR3 is CASGRGQGGNQPQHF. The CDR3 nucleotides read TGTGCCAGCGGCAGGGGGCAGGGGGGAAATCAGCCCCAGCATTTT.

The chain is built from TRBV7-2 and TRBJ2-1; 7 bases are a match to TRBD2. Unmatched junction bases numbered 12, after V lost 1 base and J lost 6 bases. CDR1 and CDR2 from the germline V gene are SGHTA and FQGNSA. The CDR3 is 17 amino acids. In nucleotides, the CDR3 is TGTGCCAGCAGCTTAGGGGTCGGCGGGAGAATAAGCAATGAGCAGTTCTTC. Amino acids: CASSLGVGGRISNEQFF.

Only one count was recorded for this clone. This sequence joins TRBV4-1 and TRBJ1-2; the match to TRBD1 covers 9 bases. Looked up from germline, CDR1 is MGHRA and CDR2 is YSYEKL. V was clipped by 3 bases and J by 5 bases; unmatched bases: 10. The CDR3 runs 16 residues. CDR3 nucleotides: TGCGCCAGCAGCCAGGGAGGACCGGGACAGGGTTATGGCTACACCTTC. Protein sequence: CASSQGGPGQGYGYTF.

The genes are TRBV29-1 and TRBJ2-1; TRBD2 agrees at 11 bases. This CDR3 comprises 12 residues. V gave up 7 bases and J gave up 7 bases; unmatched junction bases: 3. Germline V gene lookup returns CDR1 SQVTM and CDR2 ANQGSEA. The CDR3 reads CSGGLADNEQFF. The CDR3 nucleotides read TGCAGCGGGGGACTAGCGGATAATGAGCAGTTCTTC.

A few counts support this clone. This chain uses TRBV15 with TRBJ2-1; maybe TRBD2 (6 bases). The germline V and J ends were trimmed by 3 bases and 10 bases, with 13 bases remaining between them. Germline assignment: CDR1 LNHNV and CDR2 YYDKDF (reference sequence). The CDR3 runs 13 residues. This CDR3 reads CATSRGGRLEQFF. In nucleotides, the CDR3 is TGTGCCACCAGCAGGGGGGGTCGGCTCGAGCAGTTCTTC.

The rearrangement links TRBV5-1 to TRBJ1-4; 7 bases fit TRBD1. CDR3 size: 16 residues. The germline CDR1 and CDR2 sequences are SGHRS and YFSETQ. The V and J ends lost 0 bases and 7 bases, in that order; junction bases with no gene match: 9. CDR3 nucleotides: TGCGCCAGCAGCTTGGACAGGGGCGCTGGAGTTGAAAAACTGTTTTTT. Translating it yields CASSLDRGAGVEKLFF. Based on the CDR3 plus reference TRBV5-1 and TRBJ1-4, the full variable domain is KAGVTQTPRYLIKTRGQQVTLSCSPISGHRSVSWYQQTPGQGLQFLFEYFSETQRNKGNFPGRFSGRQFSNSRSEMNVSTLELGDSALYLCASSLDRGAGVEKLFFGSGTQLSVL.

The rearrangement uses TRBV2 and TRBJ1-2, with 7 bases that match TRBD1. V lost 5 bases to trimming and J lost 2 bases; unmatched junction nucleotides: 8. The germline V gene has CDR1 SNHLY and CDR2 FYNNEI. There are 15 residues in the CDR3. The CDR3, as DNA: TGTGCCAGCAGTCCGTCGGGACAGATGAACTATGGCTACACCTTC. Encoded protein: CASSPSGQMNYGYTF.

The chain uses TRBV4-1 and TRBJ2-5, with 9 bases identical to TRBD2. Germline-derived CDR1 and CDR2 are MGHRA and YSYEKL. CDR3 length: 14 residues. With 8 bases clipped from V and 2 bases from J, the junction kept 6 bases outside the gene matches. CDR3 sequence: CASGVTSGQETQYF. Written as DNA, the CDR3 is TGCGCCAGCGGGGTGACTAGCGGACAAGAGACCCAGTACTTC.

This clone was observed a handful of times. The rearrangement joins TRBV7-2 to TRBJ1-5, with TRBD1 identical over 9 bases. The CDR3 loop spans 16 amino acids. V gave up 1 base and J gave up 0 bases; unmatched junction bases: 1. CDR1 SGHTA and CDR2 FQGNSA come from the germline V gene. CDR3 protein: CASSLGDRVSNQPQHF. Here the CDR3 DNA reads TGTGCCAGCAGCTTAGGGGACAGGGTTAGCAATCAGCCCCAGCATTTT.

V usage is TRBV10-3 and J usage is TRBJ2-5; 9 nucleotides match TRBD1. The ends lost 10 bases at V and 2 bases at J; junction bases unmatched: 5. Germline CDR1 is ENHRY and CDR2 is SYGVKD. This CDR3 contains 13 residues. CDR3 DNA sequence: TGTGCCACCGGGACAGGGCATCAAGAGACCCAGTACTTC. It yields the protein CATGTGHQETQYF.

This chain uses TRBV11-3 with TRBJ2-7; 9 bases are shared with TRBD2. CDR1 SGHNT and CDR2 YENEEA come from the germline V gene. This CDR3 is 13 amino acids long. V gave up 5 bases and J gave up 3 bases; unmatched junction bases: 2. The CDR3 reads CASSRTSVYEQYF. CDR3 sequence (DNA): TGTGCCAGCAGCCGGACTAGCGTCTACGAGCAGTACTTC.

This chain links TRBV5-4 with TRBJ2-7; TRBD1 agrees at 8 bases. In germline, CDR1 is SGHNT, CDR2 YYREEE (reference sequence). The junction had 7 bases not matched to a gene; V was cut back by 3 bases and J by 2 bases. This CDR3 contains 15 residues. The CDR3 loop is CASSSRTGPTYEQYF. The CDR3 DNA reads TGTGCCAGCAGCTCCCGGACAGGGCCCACCTACGAGCAGTACTTC.

This clone has just one count. The V gene is TRBV19, the J gene TRBJ1-4; D unclear. The germline V gene has CDR1 LNHDA and CDR2 SQIVND (reference sequence). The CDR3 extends over 13 amino acids. V dropped 5 bases and J dropped 10 bases, with 14 bases sitting between them. The CDR3 DNA reads as TGTGCCAGTAGTGCCATCCCTCGCGGAAAACTGTTTTTT. It codes for CASSAIPRGKLFF.

The rearrangement joins TRBV29-1 to TRBJ2-2; unclear D gene. The CDR3 has 12 amino acids. With 6 bases removed from V and 3 bases from J, the gap between germline ends came to 8 bases. Per the germline V gene, CDR1 is SQVTM and CDR2 is ANQGSEA. The chain's CDR3 is CSVLGYTGELFF. For the CDR3, the DNA is TGCAGCGTCCTAGGCTACACCGGGGAGCTGTTTTTT.

This sequence joins TRBV6-5 and TRBJ2-1; 12 bases line up with TRBD2. V trimming: 7 bases; J trimming: 7 bases; junction bases outside the gene matches: 5. Germline loops: CDR1 MNHEY, CDR2 SVGAGI. The CDR3 runs to 14 residues. The CDR3 DNA follows: TGTGCCAGCACCCTAGCGGGAGGGAGGAATGAGCAGTTCTTC. This translates into CASTLAGGRNEQFF.

The chain uses TRBV13 and TRBJ2-1; possibly TRBD1 for D (6 bases). Germline V gives CDR1 PRHDT, CDR2 FYEKMQ (reference sequence). The ends were cut back, 3 bases at V and 4 bases at J, with 13 bases in the middle. The CDR3 spans 15 residues. The CDR3 region is CASSLGTRGYNEQFF. DNA of the CDR3: TGTGCCAGCAGCTTGGGTACTAGGGGGTACAATGAGCAGTTCTTC. Complete variable domain (other parts from reference TRBV13 and TRBJ2-1): AAGVIQSPRHLIKEKRETATLKCYPIPRHDTVYWYQQGPGQDPQFLISFYEKMQSDKGSIPDRFSAQQFSDYHSELNMSSLELGDSALYFCASSLGTRGYNEQFFGPGTRLTVL.

The CDR3, as DNA: TGTGCCAGCAGCCTTACAGTCAATGAGCAGTTCTTC. Translating it yields CASSLTVNEQFF. The chain is built from TRBV14 and TRBJ2-1, with no clear D. This CDR3 region has 12 residues. Trimming took 4 bases from V and 6 from J, leaving 7 bases between them. CDR1 and CDR2 from the germline V gene are SGHDN and FVKESK.

J is TRBJ2-5 and V is TRBV29-1, with 8 bases lining up with TRBD1. With V trimmed by 1 base and J by 0 bases, 7 bases remained unmatched. Germline V gene sequence: CDR1 SQVTM, CDR2 ANQGSEA. CDR3 length: 16 residues. CDR3: CSVEGGRGLNQETQYF. The CDR3 DNA follows: TGCAGCGTTGAAGGAGGCAGGGGGCTAAACCAAGAGACCCAGTACTTC.

J is TRBJ2-7 and V is TRBV28, with 14 positions matching TRBD2. CDR3 length equals 16 residues. The junction had 11 bases not matched to a gene; V was cut back by 10 bases and J by 3 bases. Germline CDR1 reads MDHEN; CDR2 reads SYDVKM. The chain's CDR3 is CATLTGTSGSGYEQYF. The CDR3 DNA is TGTGCCACCCTAACCGGGACTAGCGGGAGTGGCTACGAGCAGTACTTC.

CDR3 region: CASSAGQNYGYTF. CDR3 nucleotide sequence: TGTGCCAGCAGCGCTGGACAGAACTATGGCTACACCTTC. The rearrangement uses TRBV6-6 and TRBJ1-2; possibly TRBD1 for D (6 bases). V lost 6 bases and J 2 bases, leaving 10 bases between the germline ends. CDR1 is MNHNY and CDR2 is SVGAGI in the germline V gene (reference sequence). The CDR3 has 13 residues.

The rearrangement links TRBV6-1 to TRBJ1-5; 10 positions match TRBD1. Germline CDR1 MNHNS, CDR2 SASEGT. The V gene end was trimmed by 3 bases and the J gene end by 7 bases; junction bases not matched to a gene: 18. This CDR3 spans 19 amino acids. Here the CDR3 DNA reads TGTGCCAGCAGTGATAATCGAGGGACCCCGGGGACAGGGGACCAGCCCCAGCATTTT. As protein: CASSDNRGTPGTGDQPQHF.

This clone is a singleton in its sample. This rearrangement joins TRBV7-6 to TRBJ2-3, with TRBD2 matching 16 bases. Trimming took 3 bases from V and 4 from J; bases not matched to a gene: 4. The length of the CDR3 is 17 residues. CDR1 is SGHVS and CDR2 is FNYEAQ in the germline V gene. This CDR3 reads CASSFEGLAGGADTQYF. The DNA of the CDR3 is TGTGCCAGCAGCTTTGAGGGACTAGCGGGAGGGGCAGATACGCAGTATTTT.

The chain joins TRBV6-5 to TRBJ2-7; 8 nucleotides agree with TRBD2. The CDR3 extends over 14 amino acids. After removal of 6 bases from V and 1 base from J, the junction contained 5 bases not matched to a gene. In germline, CDR1 is MNHEY, CDR2 SVGAGI. CDR3 in amino acids: CASRGTRDSYEQYF. The CDR3 bases are TGTGCCAGCAGGGGGACTAGGGATTCCTACGAGCAGTACTTC.

The chain uses TRBV30 and TRBJ1-2; 9 nucleotides line up with TRBD1. The J segment lost 5 bases and the V segment lost 3 bases, leaving 7 bases of the junction unmatched. Germline CDR1 and CDR2: GTSNPN and SVGIG (reference sequence). There are 14 residues in the CDR3. Written as DNA, the CDR3 is TGTGCCTGGAGACCTCCGGGACAGGGATATGGCTACACCTTC. This sequence encodes CAWRPPGQGYGYTF.